There are many counts of the clone carrying this T cell receptor beta chain. Its specificity is unknown. Through a sample-barcoded 5' primer and a J-beta primer mix, a second PCR was run for roughly 7 to 12 cycles. MiXCR, run by TCRdb on the 5' RACE reads, gives a single entry per CDR3 protein. The table records approximately 810,000 distinct CDR3 sequences, around 26% of them present only once. This specimen belongs to a study of blood T cells in healthy people across ages. Study-wide results and limits: Considered underestimates were the diversity estimates obtained from one million T cells.

The CDR3 sequence is 14 residues long. Germline assignment: CDR1 MGHDK and CDR2 SYGVNS. Trimming took 5 bases from V and 4 from J, leaving 14 bases between them. RNA extraction gave at least 5 micrograms of total RNA per sample. The V call is TRBV25-1, the J call TRBJ2-5; possibly TRBD1 for D (6 bases). Sequenced sample: blood. The sequence derives from a woman over 75 in good health. The CDR3 DNA follows: TGTGCCAGCAGTACACCTACAGGGAGAGAGACCCAGTACTTC. Residues: CASSTPTGRETQYF.